This T cell receptor beta chain stems from a study of cytomegalovirus exposure and HLA in healthy donors. Whole-study results and caveats: It was found in a later analysis that first-cohort TCR clusters tended to co-occur in the 120 validation repertoires. In vitro assays verified that a few CMV-associated chains recognized CMV antigens specifically. Cytomegalovirus-associated TCR beta chains were listed, numbering roughly 150.

Only in-frame clones appear in the TCRdb table, and some are missing; sequencing was by immunoSEQ multiplex PCR. The profile shows some 340,000 clones, roughly nine tenths of them singletons. The germline V gene encodes CDR1 SGHAT and CDR2 FQNNGV. The germline V and J ends were trimmed by 1 base and 2 bases, with 7 bases remaining between them. The CDR3 extends over 14 amino acids. A note on this clone: Its antigen is unidentified.

The sequenced sample consisted of PBMCs. J is TRBJ2-3 and V is TRBV11-2; no definite D call. This sequence originates from a woman in her twenties or thirties in good health and CMV-seropositive. In DNA form, the CDR3 reads TGTGCCAGCAGCTTAGTGGGATTCACAGATACGCAGTATTTT. This encodes CASSLVGFTDTQYF.